Listed here are 22 T cell receptor beta chains from one sample, sequenced in a study of blood T cells in healthy people across ages. Then a second PCR, running roughly 7 to 11 cycles, was carried out with a sample-barcoded 5' primer and a J-beta primer mix. TCRdb passed the 5' RACE reads through MiXCR, listing each CDR3 protein once. The sample has approximately 940,000 distinct CDR3 sequences, 48% seen once; the top ten hold around an eighth. Sequenced input: blood. The receptors were sampled from a man aged 25-40 years in good health.

This clonotype occurred once. V usage is TRBV4-2 and J usage is TRBJ1-1; 8 bases line up with TRBD1. CDR1 is LGHNA, CDR2 YNFKEQ, per germline. The junction had 4 bases not matched to a gene; V was cut back by 3 bases and J by 4 bases. This CDR3 region has 14 residues. Written as DNA, the CDR3 is TGTGCCAGCAGCCAGGCAGGGGGCGGCACTGAAGCTTTCTTT. Amino acids: CASSQAGGGTEAFF.

The chain joins TRBV9 to TRBJ2-1, with 8 nucleotides matching TRBD1. In germline, CDR1 is SGDLS, CDR2 YYNGEE. V shed 1 base and J 2 bases; nucleotides not matched to a gene: 2. The CDR3 has 15 amino acids. The CDR3 region has the DNA TGTGCCAGCAGCGTACAGGGGGCACCCTACAATGAGCAGTTCTTC. Translated, it gives CASSVQGAPYNEQFF. The variable domain in full, completed from reference TRBV9 and TRBJ2-1, reads DSGVTQTPKHLITATGQRVTLRCSPRSGDLSVYWYQQSLDQGLQFLIQYYNGEERAKGNILERFSAQQFPDLHSELNLSSLELGDSALYFCASSVQGAPYNEQFFGPGTRLTVL.

This clonotype occurred a few times. J is TRBJ2-5 and V is TRBV6-9, with 7 bases aligning to TRBD2. This CDR3 is 15 amino acids long. Germline trimming cut 10 bases from V and 5 bases from J; bases unmatched to any gene: 16. The V gene's germline CDR1 is MNHGY and CDR2 SVAAGI. The chain's CDR3 is CATRRRTSISETQYF. CDR3 DNA: TGTGCCACTCGCAGAAGGACTAGTATTTCCGAGACCCAGTACTTC.

The rearrangement links TRBV20-1 to TRBJ2-3; D not resolved. V lost 0 bases to trimming and J lost 5 bases, with 9 bases between them. CDR3 length: 13 amino acids. CDR1 and CDR2 from the germline V gene are DFQATT and SNEGSKA (reference sequence). The DNA for the CDR3 is TGCAGTGCTAGAGAGGGCCCTAGAGATACGCAGTATTTT. Translation: CSAREGPRDTQYF.

The chain recombines TRBV7-2 with TRBJ2-7; a possible D gene is TRBD2 (6 bases). From germline, CDR1 is SGHTA and CDR2 FQGNSA. This CDR3 region has 14 residues. The V gene lost 5 bases and the J gene lost 0 bases, with 11 bases spanning the gap. CDR3 sequence: CASSPGDFSYEQYF. The CDR3 nucleotides are TGTGCCAGCAGCCCCGGGGACTTCTCCTACGAGCAGTACTTC.

Worth noting for this clonotype: This may stem from a read error, because a much larger clone lies one nucleotide away. The chain joins TRBV29-1 to TRBJ1-2; D remains ambiguous. This CDR3 contains 12 residues. In germline, CDR1 is SQVTM, CDR2 ANQGSEA. The CDR3 DNA follows: TGCAGCATTGATGGGTTGTCGGGCGGCTACACCTTC. Protein product: CSIDGLSGGYTF.

V and J are TRBV6-1 and TRBJ2-5; 7 bases are a match to TRBD2. The CDR3 has 13 residues. Germline V CDR1 and CDR2: MNHNS, SASEGT. As DNA, the CDR3 is TGTTCGTCATGGACGGGGGGTCTCGAGACCCAGTACTTC. Translation gives CSSWTGGLETQYF.

A few counts support this clonotype. The chain combines TRBV4-3 with TRBJ1-5; D gene unclear. V was clipped by 0 bases and J by 1 base, with 4 bases between them. The CDR3 extends over 14 amino acids. The germline V gene has CDR1 LGHNA and CDR2 YSLEER. This CDR3 is CASSQDHSNQPQHF. The CDR3 DNA sequence: TGCGCCAGCAGCCAAGATCACAGCAATCAGCCCCAGCATTTT.

This sequence joins TRBV7-2 and TRBJ2-7; 8 nucleotides match TRBD1. The CDR3 loop spans 14 amino acids. V was clipped by 0 bases and J by 3 bases; unmatched bases: 1. Germline V gives CDR1 SGHTA, CDR2 FQGNSA. DNA of the CDR3: TGTGCCAGCAGCTTAGCCACAGGGGGCTACGAGCAGTACTTC. Protein sequence: CASSLATGGYEQYF.

The gene calls are TRBV20-1 and TRBJ2-7; a weak D match, TRBD2 (6 bases). The DNA end favors TRBJ2-5, so the J call may be wrong. The germline CDR1 and CDR2 sequences are DFQATT and SNEGSKA (reference sequence). The CDR3 contains 14 residues. The DNA for the CDR3 is TGCAGTGCTATGGTGGGGGGATCAGGAGAGACCCAGTACTTC. Amino acids: CSAMVGGSGETQYF.

The sample holds a few counts of this clonotype. The chain is built from TRBV2 and TRBJ2-4, with D perhaps matching TRBD2 (6 bases). Deletions cut 7 bases from V and 7 bases from J, with 14 bases between. This CDR3 contains 13 residues. Germline V gene lookup returns CDR1 SNHLY and CDR2 FYNNEI. DNA of the CDR3: TGTGCCAGCATTGGAACGGAGGGGAACATTCAGTACTTC. This gives the protein CASIGTEGNIQYF. Based on the CDR3 plus reference TRBV2 and TRBJ2-4, the full variable domain is EPEVTQTPSHQVTQMGQEVILRCVPISNHLYFYWYRQILGQKVEFLVSFYNNEISEKSEIFDDQFSVERPDGSNFTLKIRSTKLEDSAMYFCASIGTEGNIQYFGAGTRLSVL.

This clonotype was detected a few times. The V call is TRBV20-1, the J call TRBJ1-6, with D tentatively TRBD1 (5 bases). Per germline, CDR1 DFQATT and CDR2 SNEGSKA (reference sequence). V lost 6 bases, J lost 8 bases, and 8 bases lay in between. The CDR3 consists of 11 residues. In nucleotides, the CDR3 is TGCAGTGCAACGACAGATTCACCCCTCCACTTT. Translated: CSATTDSPLHF.

This clonotype was seen only a few times. This chain links TRBV11-2 with TRBJ2-1; 7 bases fit TRBD1. Germline values: CDR1 SGHAT, CDR2 FQNNGV. CDR3 length equals 16 residues. Germline trimming cut 4 bases from V and 1 base from J; bases unmatched to any gene: 7. The CDR3 sequence: CASSSYGQVSYNEQFF. CDR3 DNA: TGTGCCAGCAGCTCCTACGGACAGGTATCCTACAATGAGCAGTTCTTC.

V gene TRBV20-1 combines with J gene TRBJ2-7; TRBD1 matches at 9 bases. Germline V lookup: CDR1 DFQATT, CDR2 SNEGSKA (reference sequence). This CDR3 has 14 amino acids. The J segment lost 4 bases and the V segment lost 0 bases, leaving 4 bases of the junction unmatched. The CDR3 DNA reads as TGCAGTGCTAGAGATAGGGGGACAGGGTACGAGCAGTACTTC. This codes for CSARDRGTGYEQYF.

J is TRBJ2-1 and V is TRBV27, with unresolved D. Germline V gene data show CDR1 as MNHEY and CDR2 as SMNVEV (reference sequence). The CDR3 is 16 residues long. V dropped 0 bases and J dropped 0 bases, with 9 bases sitting between them. The DNA of the CDR3 is TGTGCCAGCAGTTTATCGCCGGCTCTCTCCTACAATGAGCAGTTCTTC. It codes for CASSLSPALSYNEQFF.

The chain has TRBV6-1 and TRBJ1-2, with D tentatively TRBD1 (5 bases). Trimming stripped 7 bases from V and 4 bases from J, with 10 bases between. This CDR3 has 12 amino acids. CDR1 and CDR2 from the germline V gene are MNHNS and SASEGT. The CDR3 loop reads CASKQGSYGYTF. The CDR3 region has the DNA TGTGCCAGCAAGCAGGGCTCCTATGGCTACACCTTC.

This clonotype was counted between two and nine times. The CDR3 DNA follows: TGCGCCAGCAGCCAGTCTCCAGGTTCCGGGGGTGAGCAGTACTTC. It is translated as CASSQSPGSGGEQYF. This chain uses TRBV4-1 with TRBJ2-7; D may be TRBD2 (6 bases). The CDR3 runs to 15 residues. CDR1 is MGHRA, CDR2 YSYEKL, per germline. V was cut by 3 bases and J by 7 bases, with 19 bases left in between.

This clonotype was picked up one time. The chain combines TRBV3-1 with TRBJ2-7; D might be TRBD2 (5 bases). CDR3 size: 14 residues. CDR1 is LGHDT, CDR2 YNNKEL, per germline (reference sequence). Trimming cost V 4 bases and J 6 bases, with 16 bases left between them. Here the CDR3 DNA reads TGTGCCAGCAGCCGGCTGGGCGGGTCGGGCGAGCAGTACTTC. Translated, it gives CASSRLGGSGEQYF.

This clonotype appeared a few times. The chain employs TRBV2 and TRBJ2-5, with D perhaps matching TRBD1 or TRBD2 (6 bases each). Germline V gene sequence: CDR1 SNHLY, CDR2 FYNNEI. V was cut by 7 bases and J by 3 bases, with 12 bases left in between. The CDR3 spans 13 residues. The CDR3 region has the DNA TGTGCCAGCATCCCCGGGGGCGAAGAGACCCAGTACTTC. This codes for CASIPGGEETQYF.

This clonotype was seen only a few times. The rearrangement uses TRBV27 and TRBJ2-3; no clear D gene. Germline-derived CDR1 and CDR2 are MNHEY and SMNVEV (reference sequence). This CDR3 comprises 16 residues. Deletions cut 2 bases from V and 1 base from J, with 13 bases between. CDR3 amino acids: CASSLNLVSRTDTQYF. In nucleotides, the CDR3 is TGTGCCAGCAGTTTAAACTTGGTCTCCCGCACAGATACGCAGTATTTT.

The genes are TRBV30 and TRBJ2-3; TRBD1 is a possible D gene (6 bases). Trimming took off 2 bases at V and 4 bases at J, with 16 bases between the two ends. The germline CDR1 and CDR2 sequences are GTSNPN and SVGIG (reference sequence). CDR3 size: 15 residues. Here the CDR3 reads CAWSLTGIIADTQYF. Here the CDR3 DNA reads TGTGCCTGGAGTCTCACAGGGATTATAGCAGATACGCAGTATTTT.

This clonotype was counted only a few times. The rearrangement joins TRBV12-3 or TRBV12-4 to TRBJ1-6; no reliable D call. Trimming shortened V by 2 bases and J by 8 bases, and 22 bases separated the two germline ends. This CDR3 has 18 amino acids. The CDR3 coding sequence is TGTGCCAGCAGTTTAAGGGCCAATGGGAAGATTGTGGATTCACCCCTCCACTTT. Residues: CASSLRANGKIVDSPLHF.